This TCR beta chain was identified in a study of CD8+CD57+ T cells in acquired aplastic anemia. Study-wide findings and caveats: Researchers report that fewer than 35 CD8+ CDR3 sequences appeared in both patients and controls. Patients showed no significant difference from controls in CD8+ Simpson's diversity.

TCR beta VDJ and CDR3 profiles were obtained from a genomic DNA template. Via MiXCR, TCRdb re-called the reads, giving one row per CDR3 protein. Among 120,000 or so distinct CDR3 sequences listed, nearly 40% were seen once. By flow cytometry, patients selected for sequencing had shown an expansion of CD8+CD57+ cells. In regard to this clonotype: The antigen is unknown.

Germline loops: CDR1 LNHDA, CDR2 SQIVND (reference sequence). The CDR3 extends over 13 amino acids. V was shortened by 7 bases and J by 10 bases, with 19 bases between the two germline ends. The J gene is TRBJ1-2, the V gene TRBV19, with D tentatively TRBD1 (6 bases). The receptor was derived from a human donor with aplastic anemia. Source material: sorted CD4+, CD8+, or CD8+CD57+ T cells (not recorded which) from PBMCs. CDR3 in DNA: TGTGCCAGTACCCTCATCCCCGGACAGTTCTACACCTTC. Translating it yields CASTLIPGQFYTF.